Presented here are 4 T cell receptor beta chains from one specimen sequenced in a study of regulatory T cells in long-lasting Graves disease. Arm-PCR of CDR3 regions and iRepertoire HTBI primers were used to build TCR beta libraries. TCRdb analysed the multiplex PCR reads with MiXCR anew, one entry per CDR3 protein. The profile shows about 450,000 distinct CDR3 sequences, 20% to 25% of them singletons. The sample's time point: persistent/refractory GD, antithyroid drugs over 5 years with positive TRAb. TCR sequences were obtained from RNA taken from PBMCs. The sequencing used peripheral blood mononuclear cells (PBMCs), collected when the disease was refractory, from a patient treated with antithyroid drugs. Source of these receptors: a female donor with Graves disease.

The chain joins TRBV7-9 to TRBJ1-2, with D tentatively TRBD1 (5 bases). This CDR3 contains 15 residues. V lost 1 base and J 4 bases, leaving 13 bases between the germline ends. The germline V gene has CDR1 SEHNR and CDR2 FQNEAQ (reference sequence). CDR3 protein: CASSLGPGTSYGYTF. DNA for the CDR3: TGTGCCAGCAGCTTAGGACCAGGGACTTCCTATGGCTACACCTTC.

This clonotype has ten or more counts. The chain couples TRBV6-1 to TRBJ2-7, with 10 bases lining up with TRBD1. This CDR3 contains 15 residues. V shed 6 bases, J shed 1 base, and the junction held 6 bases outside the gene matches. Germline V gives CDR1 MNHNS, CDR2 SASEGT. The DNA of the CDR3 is TGTGCCAGCAGGCCAGACAGGGGGCGATCCTACGAGCAGTACTTC. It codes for CASRPDRGRSYEQYF.

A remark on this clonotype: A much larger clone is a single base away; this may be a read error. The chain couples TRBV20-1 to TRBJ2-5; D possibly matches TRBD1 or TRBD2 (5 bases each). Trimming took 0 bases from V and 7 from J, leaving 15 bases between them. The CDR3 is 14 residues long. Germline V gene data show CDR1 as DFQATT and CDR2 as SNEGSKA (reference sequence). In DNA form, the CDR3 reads TGCAGTGCTAGAGATTCGGGTAGTGGGGGGACCCAGTACTTC. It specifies CSARDSGSGGTQYF.

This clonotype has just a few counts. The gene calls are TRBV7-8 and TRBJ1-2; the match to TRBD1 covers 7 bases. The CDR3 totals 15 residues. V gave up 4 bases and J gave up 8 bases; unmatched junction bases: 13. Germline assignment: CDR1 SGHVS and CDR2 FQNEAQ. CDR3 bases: TGTGCCAGCAGCTCCCACAGGGGAAAGGGGGGGGGCTACACCTTC. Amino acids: CASSSHRGKGGGYTF.